A selection of T cell receptor beta chains follows, all from one sample in a study of identical twins. TCRdb ran MiXCR on the 5' RACE reads and lists one entry per CDR3 protein. This sample carries around 450,000 distinct CDR3 sequences, approximately 15% of them seen once, and the ten largest clones take about 0.52%. The same sample was also studied in work on yellow fever vaccine responses in identical twins.

Source material: CD4+ T cells sorted from blood. The receptors come from a woman aged 18 to 35 in good health. CDR3s include the opening cysteine and the closing phenylalanine or tryptophan. A D gene is named only where the DNA matches it firmly. The size entry is marked missing in some rows and otherwise reads once, few, many or a size class.

V: TRBV11-2
size: -
J: TRBJ2-3
D: TRBD1
DNA: TGTGCCAGCAGCGGACAGGGGGGGAATATTGATACGCAGTATTTT
CDR3: CASSGQGGNIDTQYF

V: TRBV20-1
size: few
J: TRBJ2-2
D: TRBD2
DNA: TGCAGTGCTAGAATGATGGGGGGGGTTTCCGAGGAGCTGTTTTTT
CDR3: CSARMMGGVSEELFF

V: TRBV20-1
size: few
J: TRBJ2-1
D: -
DNA: TGCAGTGCTAGAGACGGTCACCCCTCCTACAATGAGCAGTTCTTC
CDR3: CSARDGHPSYNEQFF

V: TRBV20-1
size: few
J: TRBJ2-2
D: -
DNA: TGCAGTGCTAGGCGGCAGGCGGTCGGGGAGCTGTTTTTT
CDR3: CSARRQAVGELFF

V: TRBV20-1
size: -
J: TRBJ2-3
D: -
DNA: TGCAGTGCCACCGGAATGCCAGCGGATAGCACAGATACGCAGTATTTT
CDR3: CSATGMPADSTDTQYF

V: TRBV12-3/TRBV12-4
size: few
J: TRBJ1-6
D: -
DNA: TGTGCCAGCAGTTCGGGCAACTCGACACCCCTCCACTTT
CDR3: CASSSGNSTPLHF

V: TRBV29-1
size: many
J: TRBJ2-7
D: -
DNA: TGCAGCGTGGTGGTGGGATTCGTTAGAGAGGGCTACGAGCAGTACTTC
CDR3: CSVVVGFVREGYEQYF

V: TRBV20-1
size: -
J: TRBJ2-7
D: -
DNA: TGCAGTGCTAGAATCCCGGGAGATCCCTCCTACGAGCAGTACTTC
CDR3: CSARIPGDPSYEQYF

V: TRBV29-1
size: few
J: TRBJ2-7
D: -
DNA: TGCAGCGTTGGAGGGCTGGGGAACGAGCAGTACTTC
CDR3: CSVGGLGNEQYF

V: TRBV21-1
size: -
J: TRBJ2-7
D: -
DNA: TGTGCCAGCAGCAAAGTCGAGACGGGGGACTACGAGCAGTACTTC
CDR3: CASSKVETGDYEQYF

V: TRBV29-1
size: -
J: TRBJ1-1
D: TRBD1
DNA: TGCAGCGGAGGACAGGGGCCGAACACTGAAGCTTTCTTT
CDR3: CSGGQGPNTEAFF

V: TRBV28
size: many
J: TRBJ1-1
D: -
DNA: TGTGCCAGCAGTTTATATCCGGGGGCGAACACTGAAGCTTTCTTT
CDR3: CASSLYPGANTEAFF

V: TRBV11-2
size: few
J: TRBJ2-3
D: TRBD2
DNA: TGTGCCAGCAGCTTCGGAGCGGGAGGGCCGGGGGGCACAGATACGCAGTATTTT
CDR3: CASSFGAGGPGGTDTQYF

V: TRBV5-1
size: few
J: TRBJ2-1
D: TRBD2
DNA: TGCGCCAGCAGCTTGGGCCTAGCGGGAGGAGGGAATGAGCAGTTCTTC
CDR3: CASSLGLAGGGNEQFF

V: TRBV20-1
size: -
J: TRBJ1-2
D: -
DNA: TGCAGTGTCAAGGTGGGGAACTATGGCTACACCTTC
CDR3: CSVKVGNYGYTF

V: TRBV18
size: -
J: TRBJ2-1
D: -
DNA: TGTGCCAGCTCACCACCCCGGCCGGATTATGGTGAGCAGTTCTTC
CDR3: CASSPPRPDYGEQFF

V: TRBV30
size: few
J: TRBJ2-1
D: -
DNA: TGTGCCTGGAGTAGGGACCCGAGGGATGAGCAGTTCTTC
CDR3: CAWSRDPRDEQFF

V: TRBV12-3/TRBV12-4
size: many
J: TRBJ2-7
D: TRBD2
DNA: TGTGCCAGCACGGTAGCGGGAGGTGGAGTGCAGTACTTC
CDR3: CASTVAGGGVQYF

V: TRBV20-1
size: few
J: TRBJ2-1
D: -
DNA: TGCAGTGCTAGAGATTTTAGCGTGAGCTCCTACAATGAGCAGTTCTTC
CDR3: CSARDFSVSSYNEQFF

V: TRBV12-3/TRBV12-4
size: many
J: TRBJ2-6
D: -
DNA: TGTGCCAGCAGTCGAGGGGCCAACGTCCTGACTTTC
CDR3: CASSRGANVLTF

V: TRBV29-1
size: few
J: TRBJ2-5
D: -
DNA: TGCAGCGCTGACTTGGGGATCGGAGAGACCCAGTACTTC
CDR3: CSADLGIGETQYF

V: TRBV5-1
size: -
J: TRBJ2-4
D: -
DNA: TGCGCCAGCAGCCCTGGGGGGCCAAAAAACATTCAGTACTTC
CDR3: CASSPGGPKNIQYF

V: TRBV12-3/TRBV12-4
size: few
J: TRBJ2-3
D: -
DNA: TGTGCCAGCAGTTCCGACGGAGGGCCGACAGATACGCAGTATTTT
CDR3: CASSSDGGPTDTQYF

V: TRBV5-1
size: -
J: TRBJ2-1
D: -
DNA: TGCGCCAGCAGCTTGGCCGCGCAGAGCTCCTACAATGAGCAGTTCTTC
CDR3: CASSLAAQSSYNEQFF

V: TRBV4-2
size: few
J: TRBJ2-7
D: TRBD2
DNA: TGTGCCAGCAGCAGTAGCGGGACCCCCCAAGTCGACGAGCAGTACTTC
CDR3: CASSSSGTPQVDEQYF

V: TRBV12-3/TRBV12-4
size: -
J: TRBJ2-7
D: TRBD2
DNA: TGTGCCAGCAGTCGAGGTACCGGGACTAGCTACTCCTACGAGCAGTACTTC
CDR3: CASSRGTGTSYSYEQYF

V: TRBV20-1
size: few
J: TRBJ2-2
D: -
DNA: TGCAGTGCTAGACAGGGGGGGGCCGGCACCGGGGAGCTGTTTTTT
CDR3: CSARQGGAGTGELFF

V: TRBV3-1
size: -
J: TRBJ2-1
D: -
DNA: TGTGCCAGCAGCCAGGCCGGGAAGGGCGGTGAGCAGTTCTTC
CDR3: CASSQAGKGGEQFF

V: TRBV28
size: few
J: TRBJ2-7
D: -
DNA: TGTGCCAGCAACGACGCGGGACTGAGCTCCTACGAGCAGTACTTC
CDR3: CASNDAGLSSYEQYF

V: TRBV7-9
size: -
J: TRBJ2-2
D: -
DNA: TGTGCCAGCAGCTTAAATCTCCTCGGGGGTGCAACCGGGGAGCTGTTTTTT
CDR3: CASSLNLLGGATGELFF

V: TRBV6-2/TRBV6-3
size: -
J: TRBJ2-7
D: TRBD2
DNA: TGTGCCAGCAGCGTAGCGGGGGCCCCCTACGAGCAGTACTTC
CDR3: CASSVAGAPYEQYF